Described below is a single T cell receptor (beta chain) sequence and its context. No antigen is known for it. RNA transcripts were the template for amplifying TCR beta CDR3 regions. The TCR CDR3 was amplified in a first-round RT-PCR using the HTBI primer set. Using its own MiXCR run on the multiplex PCR reads, TCRdb lists one record per CDR3 protein. The sample has some 740,000 distinct CDR3 sequences, around 15% seen once. The CDR3 is made up of 14 amino acids. Germline V gives CDR1 DFQATT, CDR2 SNEGSKA (reference sequence). The J segment lost 5 bases and the V segment lost 6 bases, leaving 6 bases of the junction unmatched. This sample is part of a study of T cells in Graves' hyperthyroidism and ophthalmopathy. General observations from the study: Most expanded thyroid clonotypes above 0.001 also appeared in blood.

Fresh 10 ml peripheral blood yielded PBMCs. The V call is TRBV20-1, the J call TRBJ2-2, with 10 positions matching TRBD1. The TCR originated in a woman aged 18 to 35 with Graves' hyperthyroidism. The sequencing input was blood. The CDR3 DNA follows: TGCAGTGCCCGGGACAGGGGAGGGACCGGGGAGCTGTTTTTT. Translating gives CSARDRGGTGELFF.